The present T cell receptor (beta chain) was sequenced within a study of blood T cell repertoires in COVID-19. Looking at the study overall: Sources were T cells, B-cell-depleted T cells, or PBMCs; the material itself was cDNA or gDNA.

On this clone itself: A read error may produce the germline difference seen at one junction end.

Cohort assignment relied on participant-reported clinical history. Recovery among Cohort 3 donors was established by two negative PCRs, clearance, or symptom resolution. This CDR3 has 16 residues. Germline V lookup: CDR1 LGHDT, CDR2 YNNKEL (reference sequence). Under the authors' procedure: Reference gene primer amplification in the assay estimated nucleated cell counts. Clones were sequenced by immunoSEQ multiplex PCR, and TCRdb holds only the in-frame ones, with some missing. V and J calls and clone size are those listed in that table; D and trimming were worked out from the DNA. Of about 300,000 clones detected, about nine tenths appear once; the ten largest clones hold roughly 4%.

The rearrangement joins TRBV3-1 (or the pseudogene TRBV3-2) to TRBJ2-1; D might be TRBD1 (5 bases). The specimen sequenced was PBMCs or T cells enriched from blood (not recorded which). The TCR was taken from a man aged 25 to 40 who had recovered from COVID-19. The chain's CDR3 is CASSQEENRIYSEQFF. DNA of the CDR3: TGTGCCAGCAGCCAAGAGGAAAACAGGATTTACAGTGAGCAGTTCTTC.